Sequencing of this T cell receptor beta chain was carried out in a study of cytomegalovirus exposure and HLA in healthy donors. PCR was performed using 60 Vbeta and 13 Jbeta primers. Profiling relied on immunoSEQ multiplex PCR, and the TCRdb table lists in-frame clones only, not all of them. The sample carries some 150,000 clones, 70% recorded once. This CDR3 region has 14 residues. Trimming stripped 5 bases from V and 0 bases from J, with 8 bases between. Germline V CDR1 and CDR2: MNHNS, SASEGT. Sequencing was done on a sample of PBMCs. The TCR sequence derives from a woman in her 30s in good health and CMV-seronegative. This chain connects TRBV6-1 to TRBJ1-5; tentative D call: TRBD1 (6 bases). The CDR3 region is CASSTGYSNQPQHF. The CDR3 DNA sequence: TGTGCCAGCAGTACAGGGTATAGCAATCAGCCCCAGCATTTT.